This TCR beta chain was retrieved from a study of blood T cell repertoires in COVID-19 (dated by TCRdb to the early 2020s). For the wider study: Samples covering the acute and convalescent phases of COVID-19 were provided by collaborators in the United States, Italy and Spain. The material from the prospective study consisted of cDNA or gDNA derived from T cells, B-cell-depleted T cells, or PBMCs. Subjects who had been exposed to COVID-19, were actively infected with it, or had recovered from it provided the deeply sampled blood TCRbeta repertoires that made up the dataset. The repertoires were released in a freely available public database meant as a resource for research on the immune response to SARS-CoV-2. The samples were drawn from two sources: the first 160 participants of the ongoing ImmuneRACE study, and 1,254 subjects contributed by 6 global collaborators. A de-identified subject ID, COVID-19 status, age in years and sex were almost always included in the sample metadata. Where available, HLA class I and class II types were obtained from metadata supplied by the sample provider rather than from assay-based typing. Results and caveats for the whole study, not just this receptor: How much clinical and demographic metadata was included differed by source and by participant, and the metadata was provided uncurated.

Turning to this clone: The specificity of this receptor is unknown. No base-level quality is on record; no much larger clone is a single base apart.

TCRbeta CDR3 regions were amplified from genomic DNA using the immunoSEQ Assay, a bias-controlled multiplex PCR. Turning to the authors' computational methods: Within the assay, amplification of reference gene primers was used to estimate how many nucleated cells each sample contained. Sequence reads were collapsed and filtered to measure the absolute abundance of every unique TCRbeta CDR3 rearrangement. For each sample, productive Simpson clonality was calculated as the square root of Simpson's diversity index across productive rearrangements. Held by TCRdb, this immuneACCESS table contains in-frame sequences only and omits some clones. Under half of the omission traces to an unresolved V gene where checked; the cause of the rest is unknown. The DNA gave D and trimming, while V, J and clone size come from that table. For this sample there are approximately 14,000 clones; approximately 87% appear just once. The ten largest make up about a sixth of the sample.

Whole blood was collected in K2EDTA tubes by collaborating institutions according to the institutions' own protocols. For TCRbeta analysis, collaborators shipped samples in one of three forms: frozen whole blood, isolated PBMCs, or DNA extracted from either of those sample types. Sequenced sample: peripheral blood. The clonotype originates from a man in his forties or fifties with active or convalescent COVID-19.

The DNA sequence reads TGTGCCAGCAGCTTAGCACTTCTGAGCTCCTACGAGCAGTACTTC. This gives the protein CASSLALLSSYEQYF. Recombination joined TRBV7-2 with TRBJ2-7; no D gene is confidently identified. CDR1 SGHTA and CDR2 FQGNSA were looked up in the germline V gene. Including cysteine and phenylalanine, the CDR3 has 15 amino acids. Only the CDR3 DNA is retained, 45 bases long and in frame from the first base. V and J lose 0 bases and 0 bases, and a span of 9 bases separates them.